This record looks at one TCR beta chain sequence and its context. Clones were read by immunoSEQ multiplex PCR, and TCRdb kept only the in-frame ones, dropping some. The sample holds about 400,000 clones, around four fifths seen once. Treatment denoted: some 20 received Ad26.COV2.S at low or high dose, single or two shots; 5 received placebo; per-sample allocation not given. Collection of the samples took place on day 63 after the first injection of vaccine or placebo. At a Boston site, the person donating was an adult of 18-55 years. The germline CDR1 and CDR2 sequences are LGHNA and YNFKEQ. V lost 1 base and J 7 bases, leaving 17 bases between the germline ends. This CDR3 has 15 amino acids. This entry belongs to a study of Ad26.COV2.S vaccination and SARS-CoV-2 variants. The wider study: Participants got Ad26.COV2.S intramuscularly, once or twice 56 days apart.

The clonotype originates from a person aged 18-65 years who received the Ad26.COV2.S COVID-19 vaccine or a placebo. The sequences come from peripheral blood, collected in a trial of Ad26.COV2.S vaccine versus placebo. V usage is TRBV4-2 and J usage is TRBJ2-7, with D possibly being TRBD1 or TRBD2 (5 bases each). In DNA form, the CDR3 reads TGTGCCAGCAGCCAAGGTCGGTCTTGGGGGAATGAGCAGTACTTC. Its protein product is CASSQGRSWGNEQYF.